This is a list of T cell receptor beta chains from one sample in a study of glioma-infiltrating T cells after dendritic cell vaccination. The repertoire was sequenced with immunoSEQ multiplex PCR; TCRdb's copy has only in-frame clones and lacks some. The repertoire consists of 60,000 to 70,000 clones, with around four fifths occurring once and the leading ten covering 9.2%. Source: blood, taken before dendritic cell vaccination. These receptors were taken from a human donor with glioblastoma. Both conserved end residues are part of each CDR3. D genes are given only for firm matches. Some rows mark clone size as missing; the rest say once, few, many or name a class of expanded clone.

J gene: TRBJ2-4
clone size: -
V gene: TRBV20-1
D gene: -
CDR3 protein: CSASVSNIQYF
CDR3 DNA: TGCAGTGCTAGTGTCTCAAACATTCAGTACTTC

J gene: TRBJ2-3
clone size: -
V gene: TRBV4-2
D gene: -
CDR3 protein: CASSQETQPGTDTQYF
CDR3 DNA: TGTGCCAGCAGCCAAGAAACCCAACCAGGCACAGATACGCAGTATTTT

J gene: TRBJ2-3
clone size: -
V gene: TRBV7-9
D gene: TRBD2
CDR3 protein: CASSLRAGAKTDTQYF
CDR3 DNA: TGTGCCAGCAGCTTAAGAGCGGGGGCGAAGACAGATACGCAGTATTTT

J gene: TRBJ1-3
clone size: once
V gene: TRBV7-6
D gene: -
CDR3 protein: CASSPYSGAGNTIYF
CDR3 DNA: TGTGCCAGCAGCCCCTATTCAGGGGCTGGAAACACCATATATTTT

J gene: TRBJ2-7
clone size: -
V gene: TRBV7-9
D gene: -
CDR3 protein: CASSFPDSPYEQYF
CDR3 DNA: TGTGCCAGCAGCTTCCCCGACAGTCCCTACGAGCAGTACTTC

J gene: TRBJ2-3
clone size: -
V gene: TRBV7-9
D gene: -
CDR3 protein: CASSLTGDTQYF
CDR3 DNA: TGTGCCAGCAGCTTGACCGGGGATACGCAGTATTTT

J gene: TRBJ2-5
clone size: -
V gene: TRBV18
D gene: TRBD2
CDR3 protein: CASSPRRGGGGVRETQYF
CDR3 DNA: TGTGCCAGCTCACCCCGCCGCGGAGGCGGGGGGGTACGTGAGACCCAGTACTTC

J gene: TRBJ2-7
clone size: -
V gene: TRBV19
D gene: -
CDR3 protein: CASSSQGGYEQYF
CDR3 DNA: TGTGCCAGTAGTAGTCAGGGGGGCTACGAGCAGTACTTC

J gene: TRBJ2-7
clone size: -
V gene: TRBV4-2
D gene: TRBD2
CDR3 protein: CASSQGRGAQGHEQYF
CDR3 DNA: TGTGCCAGCAGCCAAGGGCGGGGGGCCCAGGGGCACGAGCAGTACTTC

J gene: TRBJ2-5
clone size: -
V gene: TRBV5-6
D gene: TRBD1
CDR3 protein: CASSHLDRGETQYF
CDR3 DNA: TGTGCCAGCAGTCACCTCGACAGGGGGGAGACCCAGTACTTC

J gene: TRBJ1-3
clone size: -
V gene: TRBV6-5
D gene: -
CDR3 protein: CASSYRGYPGNTIYF
CDR3 DNA: TGTGCCAGCAGTTACAGGGGCTATCCTGGAAACACCATATATTTT

J gene: TRBJ2-3
clone size: once
V gene: TRBV9
D gene: -
CDR3 protein: CASSSSESTDTQYF
CDR3 DNA: TGTGCCAGCAGCTCTAGCGAGAGCACAGATACGCAGTATTTT

J gene: TRBJ1-1
clone size: few
V gene: TRBV27
D gene: -
CDR3 protein: CASRWAANTEAFF
CDR3 DNA: TGTGCCAGCCGATGGGCTGCGAACACTGAAGCTTTCTTT

J gene: TRBJ1-2
clone size: -
V gene: TRBV5-1
D gene: TRBD1
CDR3 protein: CASRGTGTNYGYTF
CDR3 DNA: TGCGCCAGCAGGGGGACAGGGACCAACTATGGCTACACCTTC

J gene: TRBJ1-4
clone size: few
V gene: TRBV28
D gene: -
CDR3 protein: CASSLGRGWEKLFF
CDR3 DNA: TGTGCCAGCAGTTTGGGCCGGGGTTGGGAAAAACTGTTTTTT